These 7 T cell receptor beta chains originate from one sample sequenced in a study of regulatory T cells in long-lasting Graves disease. HTBI primers from iRepertoire and Arm-PCR of CDR3 regions yielded the TCR beta libraries. TCRdb reanalysed the multiplex PCR reads using MiXCR and keeps one entry per CDR3 protein. The table records a few hundred thousand distinct CDR3 sequences, approximately 23% of them present only once. Specified time point: persistent/refractory GD, antithyroid drugs over 5 years with positive TRAb. There was RNA extracted from PBMCs, and the TCR library was made from it. Source: peripheral blood mononuclear cells (PBMCs), taken when the disease was refractory, from a patient treated with antithyroid drugs. Receptor source: a female donor with Graves disease.

A note on this clonotype: A single base separates this from a much larger clone, so it may be a read error. The genes are TRBV11-1 and TRBJ1-2; a weak D match, TRBD1 (5 bases). V was trimmed by 7 bases and J by 4 bases, leaving 13 bases between them. Germline CDR1 and CDR2: SGHAT and FQDESV (reference sequence). This CDR3 spans 13 amino acids. In DNA, the CDR3 is TGTGCCAGCATCAGCCGGGGGAGCTATGGCTACACCTTC. As protein: CASISRGSYGYTF.

The V gene is TRBV18, the J gene TRBJ2-5, with 8 bases that match TRBD2. CDR1 KGHSH and CDR2 LQKENI come from the germline V gene. V lost 4 bases, J lost 6 bases, and 10 bases stayed unmatched. This CDR3 spans 15 amino acids. CDR3 sequence: CASSLLTSEGQTQYF. The CDR3 bases are TGTGCCAGCTCACTATTGACTAGCGAGGGACAGACCCAGTACTTC. Based on the CDR3 plus reference TRBV18 and TRBJ2-5, the full variable domain is NAGVMQNPRHLVRRRGQEARLRCSPMKGHSHVYWYRQLPEEGLKFMVYLQKENIIDESGMPKERFSAEFPKEGPSILRIQQVVRGDSAAYFCASSLLTSEGQTQYFGPGTRLLVL.

The genes are TRBV12-3 or TRBV12-4 and TRBJ1-2; TRBD1 is a possible D gene (6 bases). The CDR3 covers 13 residues. Trimming removed 8 bases from V and 4 bases from J, with 14 bases in between. Here the CDR3 DNA reads TGTGCCAGCGTCCCCGACAGGAGCTATGGCTACACCTTC. Translation: CASVPDRSYGYTF.

A note on this clonotype: Only one base separates this from a far larger clonotype, so it likely reflects a read error. V gene TRBV6-5 combines with J gene TRBJ2-7, with D unclear. In germline, CDR1 is MNHEY, CDR2 SVGAGI. The CDR3 is made up of 12 amino acids. With 0 bases removed from V and 6 bases from J, the gap between germline ends came to 6 bases. The CDR3 coding sequence is TGTGCCAGCAGTTACTCGACCTGCGAGCAGTACTTC. Its translation: CASSYSTCEQYF.

The V call is TRBV27, the J call TRBJ2-3; tentative D call: TRBD2 (6 bases). V lost 10 bases to trimming and J lost 8 bases, with 13 bases between them. Germline CDR1 reads MNHEY; CDR2 reads SMNVEV (reference sequence). The CDR3 is 11 amino acids. The DNA of the CDR3 is TGTGCCACCTCAATCGGGGGTACGCAGTATTTT. Its protein product is CATSIGGTQYF.

V gene TRBV6-1 combines with J gene TRBJ2-6, with D perhaps assigned TRBD1 or TRBD2 (5 bases each). The CDR3 has 16 residues. Germline CDR1 and CDR2: MNHNS and SASEGT. Trimming took 10 bases from V and 4 from J, leaving 20 bases between them. CDR3 amino acids: CATDDEGTAGANVLTF. As DNA, the CDR3 is TGTGCCACCGACGACGAAGGGACGGCCGGGGCCAACGTCCTGACTTTC.

V is TRBV6-5 and J is TRBJ1-6; no firm D call. CDR1 is MNHEY and CDR2 is SVGAGI in the germline V gene. V was clipped by 3 bases and J by 5 bases, with 11 bases between them. CDR3 length: 15 residues. The CDR3 sequence is CASSYRFRNNSPLHF. DNA for the CDR3: TGTGCCAGCAGTTATCGATTTCGGAATAATTCACCCCTCCACTTT.